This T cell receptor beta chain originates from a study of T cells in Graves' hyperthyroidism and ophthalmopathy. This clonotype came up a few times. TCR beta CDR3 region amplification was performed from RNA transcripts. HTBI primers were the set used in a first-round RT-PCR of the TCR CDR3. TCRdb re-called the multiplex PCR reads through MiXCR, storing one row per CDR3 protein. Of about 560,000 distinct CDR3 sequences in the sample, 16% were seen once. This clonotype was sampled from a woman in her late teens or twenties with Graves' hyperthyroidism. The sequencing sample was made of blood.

The CDR3 is CASSEQGNTGELFF. As DNA, the CDR3 is TGTGCCAGCAGTGAACAGGGGAACACCGGGGAGCTGTTTTTT. The chain carries TRBV6-1 and TRBJ2-2; D is perhaps TRBD1 (5 bases). This CDR3 comprises 14 residues. From germline, CDR1 is MNHNS and CDR2 SASEGT. The ends were cut back, 2 bases at V and 1 base at J, with 5 bases in the middle.